A single sample gave rise to the 3 T cell receptor beta chains below, sequenced in a study. MiXCR was run by TCRdb on the 5' RACE reads, yielding one entry per CDR3 protein. The sample lists about 40,000 distinct CDR3 sequences, 15% to 20% occurring once. The material sequenced was naive CD4+ T cells sorted from a lymph node. Stated subset: naive CD4+ T cells, CD4+CD45RA+CD25-. These receptors all stem from a female donor with breast cancer.

In this sample, this clonotype turned up a few times. The V and J genes are TRBV7-8 and TRBJ2-5; no definite D call. Germline CDR1 reads SGHVS; CDR2 reads FQNEAQ. CDR3 length equals 13 residues. The germline V and J ends were trimmed by 5 bases and 0 bases, with 7 bases remaining between them. The CDR3 reads CASSTSYQETQYF. CDR3 in DNA: TGTGCCAGCAGCACATCCTACCAAGAGACCCAGTACTTC.

As concerns this clonotype: A read error may be the cause here, since a much bigger clone is one base away. CDR3 nucleotides: TGTGCCAGCAGCCTCGGGAGGGCTCGGGATCAGCCCCAGCGTTTT. Its protein product is CASSLGRARDQPQRF. The chain combines TRBV5-5 with TRBJ1-5; D remains unclear. The CDR3 sequence is 15 residues long. Germline CDR1 is SGHKS and CDR2 is YYEKEE (reference sequence).

This clonotype is medium-sized within its sample. CDR3 sequence reads: CASSRQGIEAFF. The DNA for the CDR3 is TGTGCCAGCAGCCGGCAGGGGATTGAAGCTTTCTTT. V and J are TRBV7-2 and TRBJ1-1; weak D call: TRBD1 (6 bases). The CDR3 totals 12 residues. CDR1 is SGHTA and CDR2 is FQGNSA in the germline V gene. V shed 5 bases and J shed 7 bases, with 11 bases lying between them.